The 21 T cell receptor beta chains in this list originate from one sample, sequenced in a study of blood T cell repertoires in COVID-19. The table came from immunoSEQ multiplex PCR; TCRdb's copy has only in-frame clones and leaves some out. This sample carries nearly 200,000 clones, 80% to 85% of them seen once, and the ten largest clones take 7% to 9%. Source material: PBMCs or T cells enriched from blood (not recorded which). Every receptor here comes from a man aged 35-49 years who had recovered from COVID-19.

Comments on this clone: Additional DNA sequences in this sample encode the identical CDR3. J is TRBJ2-7 and V is TRBV19; unclear D gene. The V gene's germline CDR1 is LNHDA and CDR2 SQIVND (reference sequence). Trimming pared 3 bases from V and 0 bases from J, leaving 6 bases between. The CDR3 extends over 13 amino acids. The CDR3 region has the DNA TGTGCCAGTAGTATGGGCCTCTCCTACGAGCAGTACTTC. It yields the protein CASSMGLSYEQYF.

V gene TRBV4-1 combines with J gene TRBJ2-1, with 7 bases matching TRBD1. There are 17 residues in the CDR3. Germline V gene data show CDR1 as MGHRA and CDR2 as YSYEKL. V gave up 1 base and J gave up 7 bases; unmatched junction bases: 13. DNA of the CDR3: TGCGCCAGCAGCCAAGCCCGGAGAGGGGGCTACAAGAATGAGCAGTTCTTC. It is translated as CASSQARRGGYKNEQFF.

This rearrangement joins TRBV7-9 to TRBJ1-2; no firm D call. The CDR3 has 14 amino acids. Germline V CDR1 and CDR2: SEHNR, FQNEAQ (reference sequence). Trimming took 1 base from V and 8 from J, leaving 14 bases between them. The DNA of the CDR3 is TGTGCCAGCAGCTTAGACAGCTTAAGTGAGGGCTACACCTTC. Translation gives CASSLDSLSEGYTF.

The gene calls are TRBV4-1 and TRBJ2-4, with a possible D match to TRBD1 (6 bases). The V gene's germline CDR1 is MGHRA and CDR2 YSYEKL. This CDR3 is 17 amino acids long. V lost 4 bases and J 0 bases, leaving 16 bases between the germline ends. CDR3 residues: CASSLLFRGLAKNIQYF. Here the CDR3 DNA reads TGCGCCAGCAGCCTCCTCTTTAGGGGGTTAGCCAAAAACATTCAGTACTTC.

In its sample, this clone was seen many times. The V and J genes are TRBV25-1 and TRBJ1-2; 8 bases line up with TRBD1. The CDR3 loop spans 13 amino acids. The germline V gene has CDR1 MGHDK and CDR2 SYGVNS. Trimming removed 6 bases from V and 6 bases from J; junction bases left unmatched: 6. The CDR3, as DNA: TGTGCCAGCAGCGGACAGGGATATGATGGCTACACCTTC. Its protein product is CASSGQGYDGYTF.

The chain combines TRBV6-1 with TRBJ1-4; 9 bases are a match to TRBD1. The CDR3 is 14 residues long. Germline CDR1 and CDR2: MNHNS and SASEGT. V was clipped by 3 bases and J by 8 bases; unmatched bases: 4. Here the CDR3 DNA reads TGTGCCAGCAGTGATACAGGGGGCCGGGAAAAACTGTTTTTT. Protein sequence: CASSDTGGREKLFF.

This chain uses TRBV20-1 with TRBJ2-4; 9 nucleotides line up with TRBD1. V was pared by 3 bases and J by 4 bases, with 4 bases of the junction left unmatched. From germline, CDR1 is DFQATT and CDR2 SNEGSKA (reference sequence). CDR3 length: 14 residues. CDR3 DNA: TGCAGTGCTAGTTGGACAGGGGCAAAAAACATTCAGTACTTC. This sequence encodes CSASWTGAKNIQYF.

The chain couples TRBV7-8 to TRBJ1-4, with 10 bases identical to TRBD1. The trim removed 5 bases at V and 6 bases at J, leaving 12 bases unmatched. The germline V gene encodes CDR1 SGHVS and CDR2 FQNEAQ. The CDR3 is 17 amino acids. The CDR3 region has the DNA TGTGCCAGCAGCCGAACTTTTCCGGGACAGGGGCATGAAAAACTGTTTTTT. It specifies CASSRTFPGQGHEKLFF.

This clone was seen only a few times. CDR3 region: CASSEYKHRGTTEAFF. The CDR3 coding sequence is TGTGCCAGCAGTGAATATAAGCACAGGGGAACCACTGAAGCTTTCTTT. The chain employs TRBV25-1 and TRBJ1-1; 7 nucleotides match TRBD1. Germline V gene data show CDR1 as MGHDK and CDR2 as SYGVNS. The CDR3 consists of 16 residues. V was pared by 0 bases and J by 4 bases, with 8 bases of the junction left unmatched.

CDR3 amino acids: CASKRQGTEEKLFF. In DNA form, the CDR3 reads TGTGCCAGCAAACGACAGGGGACTGAAGAAAAACTGTTTTTT. The rearrangement uses TRBV5-6 and TRBJ1-4; TRBD1 matches 8 bases. J was trimmed by 8 bases and V by 6 bases; bases with no gene match: 9. Per the germline V gene, CDR1 is SGHDT and CDR2 is YYEEEE. This CDR3 comprises 14 residues.

This rearrangement joins TRBV9 to TRBJ1-2, with 9 bases aligning to TRBD1. Per germline, CDR1 SGDLS and CDR2 YYNGEE. The CDR3 spans 18 residues. V shed 3 bases, J shed 6 bases, and the junction held 18 bases outside the gene matches. CDR3 region: CASSGNPGTGSFRDGYTF. The CDR3 bases are TGTGCCAGCAGCGGCAACCCCGGGACAGGGTCGTTTAGGGATGGCTACACCTTC.

V is TRBV5-1 and J is TRBJ1-4, with 7 bases lining up with TRBD1. Germline assignment: CDR1 SGHRS and CDR2 YFSETQ. J gave up 7 bases and V 3 bases, and 6 bases lay outside the gene matches. CDR3 size: 14 residues. This CDR3 reads CASSSQGESEKLFF. The CDR3 DNA reads as TGCGCCAGCAGCTCTCAGGGGGAAAGTGAAAAACTGTTTTTT.

V gene TRBV7-2 combines with J gene TRBJ1-5; perhaps TRBD1 as D (6 bases). V was clipped by 2 bases and J by 1 base, with 18 bases between them. CDR1 SGHTA and CDR2 FQGNSA come from the germline V gene. The CDR3 loop spans 18 amino acids. The CDR3 reads CASSLRVGGGSSNQPQHF. The CDR3 DNA is TGTGCCAGCAGCTTAAGAGTGGGGGGGGGCAGCAGCAATCAGCCCCAGCATTTT.

V usage is TRBV5-1 and J usage is TRBJ2-1; TRBD2 might be the D (5 bases). V was pared by 0 bases and J by 5 bases, with 15 bases between. CDR3 length equals 16 residues. CDR1 is SGHRS and CDR2 is YFSETQ in the germline V gene. The CDR3 loop is CASSLVGPGKNNEQFF. Here the CDR3 DNA reads TGCGCCAGCAGCTTGGTTGGACCGGGGAAAAACAATGAGCAGTTCTTC. Full variable domain (remainder filled in from reference TRBV5-1 and TRBJ2-1): KAGVTQTPRYLIKTRGQQVTLSCSPISGHRSVSWYQQTPGQGLQFLFEYFSETQRNKGNFPGRFSGRQFSNSRSEMNVSTLELGDSALYLCASSLVGPGKNNEQFFGPGTRLTVL.

This clone was observed a handful of times. V and J are TRBV5-8 and TRBJ2-7, with D uncertain. This CDR3 is built from 13 residues. V lost 4 bases and J lost 0, with 8 bases in between. Germline CDR1 and CDR2: SGHTS and YDEGEE. In nucleotides, the CDR3 is TGTGCCAGCAGCCTGAGCTACTCCTACGAGCAGTACTTC. It codes for CASSLSYSYEQYF.

This sequence joins TRBV10-3 and TRBJ2-7; 11 bases agree with TRBD1. V shed 6 bases and J 2 bases; nucleotides not matched to a gene: 3. The V gene's germline CDR1 is ENHRY and CDR2 SYGVKD. The CDR3 runs to 14 residues. CDR3 protein: CAISSGQGAYEQYF. CDR3 DNA: TGTGCCATCAGCTCGGGACAGGGGGCCTACGAGCAGTACTTC.

The rearrangement links TRBV6-5 to TRBJ1-1; TRBD1 might be the D (5 bases). CDR3 size: 15 residues. Germline-derived CDR1 and CDR2 are MNHEY and SVGAGI. The V end lost 0 bases, the J end lost 4 bases, and 12 bases lay between the germline ends. The CDR3 is CASSYSSTGGTEAFF. CDR3 coding DNA: TGTGCCAGCAGTTACTCATCTACGGGGGGCACTGAAGCTTTCTTT.

The CDR3 here is CASSPLAGVSGGYTF. CDR3 nucleotides: TGCGCCAGCAGCCCACTTGCGGGAGTTTCCGGTGGCTACACCTTC. V usage is TRBV4-1 and J usage is TRBJ1-2; no clear D. Germline V gene lookup returns CDR1 MGHRA and CDR2 YSYEKL. V was pared by 4 bases and J by 7 bases, with 19 bases between. This CDR3 region has 15 residues.

The chain has TRBV11-2 and TRBJ1-1, with 7 nucleotides matching TRBD1. CDR3 size: 17 residues. The germline CDR1 and CDR2 sequences are SGHAT and FQNNGV. Trimming at V came to 4 bases and at J to 5 bases, leaving 16 bases not matched to a gene. CDR3 amino acids: CASSSLWGGPGGTEAFF. The CDR3 DNA follows: TGTGCCAGCAGCTCACTTTGGGGCGGGCCAGGGGGTACTGAAGCTTTCTTT.

The CDR3 region is CASRGGAGGNQPQHF. CDR3 in DNA: TGTGCCAGCAGAGGGGGGGCAGGGGGCAATCAGCCCCAGCATTTT. The chain is built from TRBV25-1 and TRBJ1-5; possibly TRBD1 for D (6 bases). In germline, CDR1 is MGHDK, CDR2 SYGVNS. V gave up 6 bases and J gave up 2 bases, with 14 bases separating them. The length of the CDR3 is 15 residues.

This sequence joins TRBV7-9 and TRBJ1-1; 8 bases match TRBD1. Germline CDR1 reads SEHNR; CDR2 reads FQNEAQ (reference sequence). This CDR3 has 14 amino acids. J gave up 1 base and V 5 bases, and 3 bases lay outside the gene matches. CDR3 amino acids: CASSRGQGNTEAFF. Here the CDR3 DNA reads TGTGCCAGCAGCCGCGGACAGGGGAACACTGAAGCTTTCTTT.